A single sample gave rise to the 2 T cell receptor beta chains below, sequenced in a study of cytomegalovirus exposure and HLA in healthy donors. A multiplex PCR was run with 60 Vbeta primers and 13 Jbeta primers. Profiling relied on immunoSEQ multiplex PCR, and the TCRdb table lists in-frame clones only, not all of them. The data contain about 67,000 clones, roughly nine tenths of them seen just once; the ten biggest clones take up about 12%. Sequencing was done on a sample of PBMCs. All receptors come from a woman aged 30 to 39 in good health and CMV-seropositive.

Written as DNA, the CDR3 is TGTGCCAGCAGTTCGATATCAGACAGGTCTGGGGCCAACGTCCTGACTTTC. It translates to CASSSISDRSGANVLTF. The chain employs TRBV27 and TRBJ2-6, with D perhaps TRBD1 (6 bases). This CDR3 has 17 amino acids. The V end was cut by 4 bases, the J end by 1 base, with 14 bases between. CDR1 and CDR2 from the germline V gene are MNHEY and SMNVEV (reference sequence).

This clone was seen a single time. DNA for the CDR3: TGTGCCAGCAGTGGACGTAGCGGGAGGATGAACAATGAGCAGTTCTTC. Protein sequence: CASSGRSGRMNNEQFF. The chain joins TRBV27 to TRBJ2-1; 10 nucleotides line up with TRBD2. CDR3 length: 16 residues. With 5 bases clipped from V and 5 bases from J, the junction kept 9 bases outside the gene matches. In germline, CDR1 is MNHEY, CDR2 SMNVEV (reference sequence).